This record concerns one T cell receptor (beta chain) sequence. This sample was included in a study of shared clonotypes between healthy human individuals. Terminally differentiated effector memory CD45RA+ cells were excluded by CCR7 positive selection of CD45RO-negative cells. The V gene's germline CDR1 is MNHNY and CDR2 SVGAGI (reference sequence). The CDR3 has 14 amino acids. Unmatched junction bases numbered 10, after V lost 2 bases and J lost 9 bases. Profiled with immunoSEQ multiplex PCR; TCRdb holds only in-frame clones, not every one. Here the sample spans about 2.1 million clones, under 95% being singletons.

Sequencing was carried out using naive CD8+ T cells from PBMCs. The receptor's source is a man younger than 35 in good health. Some clones in this sample may be carry-over from other donors' samples. The rearrangement joins TRBV6-6 to TRBJ2-7, with TRBD1 identical over 7 bases. CDR3 sequence (DNA): TGTGCCAGCAGTTACGTGAAGGGGGCTAAGGGGCAGTACTTC. Protein product: CASSYVKGAKGQYF.